This TCR beta chain was captured in a study of control samples from healthy donors and cancer patients. Only in-frame clones appear in the TCRdb table, and some are missing; sequencing was by immunoSEQ multiplex PCR. The sample consists of 130,000 or so clones, roughly 94% of them appearing once. Germline-derived CDR1 and CDR2 are SGHTA and FQGNSA. With 5 bases clipped from V and 2 bases from J, the junction kept 12 bases outside the gene matches. The CDR3 has 16 amino acids. Sequenced: PBMCs. This TCR came from a man between 60 and 70 years old with colorectal cancer. This rearrangement joins TRBV7-2 to TRBJ2-7, with 7 positions matching TRBD1. CDR3 nucleotide sequence: TGTGCCAGCAGCAGATCTCGACAGGGTCCCCCCTACGAGCAGTACTTC. Encoded protein: CASSRSRQGPPYEQYF.